This T cell receptor beta chain was sequenced in a study of cytomegalovirus exposure and HLA in healthy donors. Findings and caveats of the study: Earlier analysis found most TCR beta V segments productive about 90% or about 30% of the time.

Vbeta (60) and Jbeta (13) primers were used in the PCR. TCRdb's copy holds only in-frame clones and misses some; the assay was immunoSEQ multiplex PCR. Reported are around 50,000 clones; the ten largest clones contain 10% to 15%. With regard to this clone: Its specificity is not known.

Between the trimmed V and J ends, which lost 1 base and 0 bases, there was a span of 7 bases. Germline CDR1 reads MNHEY; CDR2 reads SMNVEV (reference sequence). CDR3 length equals 15 residues. Sequencing was carried out using PBMCs. The TCR originated in a woman younger than 45 in good health and CMV-seropositive. The chain employs TRBV27 and TRBJ1-5; unclear D gene. The CDR3 bases are TGTGCCAGCAGTTTATGGGCAGATAGCAATCAGCCCCAGCATTTT. Translation gives CASSLWADSNQPQHF.